The 15 T cell receptor beta chains below come from one sample, sequenced in a study of shared clonotypes between healthy human individuals. This table comes from immunoSEQ multiplex PCR, and its TCRdb copy is limited to in-frame clones, with some not included. Of 2,500,000 or so clones listed, more than 80% are singletons. Material for sequencing was naive CD4+ T cells sorted from blood. Regarding subset: CD45RA+ positively selected. These receptors were obtained from a man between 18 and 35 years old in good health.

The chain carries TRBV9 and TRBJ2-7; the match to TRBD2 covers 7 bases. Germline V gene data show CDR1 as SGDLS and CDR2 as YYNGEE. This CDR3 is 15 amino acids long. With V trimmed by 0 bases and J by 3 bases, 6 bases remained unmatched. CDR3 loop: CASSVGPGGVYEQYF. The CDR3 DNA sequence: TGTGCCAGCAGCGTAGGCCCTGGGGGGGTCTACGAGCAGTACTTC.

The sample holds one count of this clone. This chain links TRBV4-1 with TRBJ2-3; TRBD1 or TRBD2 may be the D gene (5 bases each). The CDR3 has 15 residues. Trimming left V 3 bases short and J 2 bases short, with 12 bases between. Germline values: CDR1 MGHRA, CDR2 YSYEKL. The CDR3 region is CASSHPGTTTDTQYF. The DNA of the CDR3 is TGCGCCAGCAGCCATCCCGGGACCACCACAGATACGCAGTATTTT.

In its sample, this clone was seen once. The chain uses TRBV5-1 and TRBJ2-5; D gene uncertain. The length of the CDR3 is 14 residues. Per germline, CDR1 SGHRS and CDR2 YFSETQ. V lost 1 base and J lost 1, with 8 bases in between. CDR3 DNA: TGCGCCAGCAGCTTGCAGCCCAGCCAAGAGACCCAGTACTTC. Residues: CASSLQPSQETQYF.

Concerning this clone itself: This sample also contains other DNA sequences that code for the same CDR3. This rearrangement joins TRBV6-5 to TRBJ2-6; no clear D. The CDR3 has 13 amino acids. Looked up from germline, CDR1 is MNHEY and CDR2 is SVGAGI. V dropped 7 bases and J dropped 0 bases, with 4 bases sitting between them. The CDR3 here is CASTRSGANVLTF. The CDR3 coding sequence is TGTGCCAGCACCCGCTCTGGGGCCAACGTCCTGACTTTC.

A note on this clone: The same CDR3 arises from other DNA sequences in this sample as well. The rearrangement joins TRBV18 to TRBJ2-1; 11 bases line up with TRBD2. Trimming cost V 6 bases and J 9 bases; bases outside gene matches: 4. The CDR3 has 13 residues. Germline V gives CDR1 KGHSH, CDR2 LQKENI. CDR3 bases: TGTGCCAGCTCGCCGGGACTAGCGGTTGAGCAGTTCTTC. Its protein product is CASSPGLAVEQFF.

The V and J genes are TRBV7-9 and TRBJ2-1, with 8 bases aligning to TRBD1. CDR3 size: 14 residues. V lost 2 bases to trimming and J lost 6 bases; unmatched junction nucleotides: 3. The germline gives CDR1 SEHNR, CDR2 FQNEAQ (reference sequence). The CDR3 DNA reads as TGTGCCAGCAGCTTACAGGGGGCCGGCAATGAGCAGTTCTTC. It translates to CASSLQGAGNEQFF.

V gene TRBV4-1 combines with J gene TRBJ2-1; D uncertain. From germline, CDR1 is MGHRA and CDR2 YSYEKL. The CDR3 loop spans 16 amino acids. V gave up 0 bases and J gave up 0 bases, with 9 bases separating them. CDR3 sequence: CASSQEYKLSYNEQFF. The CDR3 nucleotides are TGCGCCAGCAGCCAAGAATACAAACTCTCCTACAATGAGCAGTTCTTC.

This chain joins TRBV5-4 and TRBJ1-6; D is unclear. The germline CDR1 and CDR2 sequences are SGHNT and YYREEE (reference sequence). The CDR3 consists of 18 residues. V dropped 4 bases and J dropped 0 bases, with 17 bases sitting between them. The CDR3 reads CASSRLTASSSYNSPLHF. Here the CDR3 DNA reads TGTGCCAGCAGCCGTCTAACGGCTTCGAGCTCCTATAATTCACCCCTCCACTTT.

This chain links TRBV7-6 with TRBJ1-6, with 7 bases matching TRBD1. V gave up 4 bases and J gave up 0 bases; unmatched junction bases: 12. The CDR3 spans 19 residues. From germline, CDR1 is SGHVS and CDR2 FNYEAQ. The CDR3 region has the DNA TGTGCCAGCAGCTCCGTTCCAGCGACAGGGAGCTCCTATAATTCACCCCTCCACTTT. Protein product: CASSSVPATGSSYNSPLHF.

V and J are TRBV5-5 and TRBJ2-5; D might be TRBD1 (5 bases). Germline CDR1 and CDR2: SGHKS and YYEKEE (reference sequence). The CDR3 is 14 amino acids. The V end lost 2 bases, the J end lost 5 bases, and 13 bases lay between the germline ends. For the CDR3, the DNA is TGTGCCAGCAGCTTATCCACGGCAGGGGAGACCCAGTACTTC. Its protein is CASSLSTAGETQYF.

V usage is TRBV6-5 and J usage is TRBJ1-1, with TRBD1 as a possible D gene (6 bases). Germline loops: CDR1 MNHEY, CDR2 SVGAGI. The CDR3 extends over 16 amino acids. The germline V and J ends were trimmed by 1 base and 0 bases, with 12 bases remaining between them. CDR3 sequence (DNA): TGTGCCAGCAGTTACTGGAGGGGGGCCCTGAACACTGAAGCTTTCTTT. This sequence encodes CASSYWRGALNTEAFF.

CDR3 sequence reads: CASSPSSGEQYF. The CDR3 coding sequence is TGTGCCAGCTCACCCAGCTCGGGGGAGCAGTACTTC. The chain is built from TRBV18 and TRBJ2-5; D possibly corresponds to TRBD2 (6 bases). Germline V gives CDR1 KGHSH, CDR2 LQKENI. The CDR3 length is 12 residues. V gave up 3 bases and J gave up 11 bases, with 13 bases separating them.

The chain uses TRBV5-1 and TRBJ2-3, with 12 bases aligning to TRBD2. The CDR3 is 15 amino acids. V lost 5 bases, J lost 2 bases, and 3 bases stayed unmatched. CDR1 is SGHRS and CDR2 is YFSETQ in the germline V gene. Written as DNA, the CDR3 is TGCGCCAGCAGGTCTAGCGGGGGGGTCACAGATACGCAGTATTTT. It encodes CASRSSGGVTDTQYF.

This rearrangement joins TRBV5-4 to TRBJ2-7, with D tentatively TRBD1 (6 bases). In germline, CDR1 is SGHNT, CDR2 YYREEE (reference sequence). Trimming pared 4 bases from V and 0 bases from J, leaving 11 bases between. This CDR3 contains 14 residues. The CDR3 sequence is CASSGQGTSYEQYF. As DNA, the CDR3 is TGTGCCAGCAGCGGGCAGGGGACCTCCTACGAGCAGTACTTC.

The V gene is TRBV19, the J gene TRBJ1-3, with 8 bases matching TRBD1. Germline V gives CDR1 LNHDA, CDR2 SQIVND (reference sequence). The CDR3 consists of 15 residues. Losses at the gene ends were 4 bases for V and 9 bases for J; bases not matched to a gene: 11. The CDR3 spells CASSTRGQAEGTIYF. The CDR3 bases are TGTGCCAGTAGTACCAGGGGGCAAGCCGAGGGCACCATATATTTT.